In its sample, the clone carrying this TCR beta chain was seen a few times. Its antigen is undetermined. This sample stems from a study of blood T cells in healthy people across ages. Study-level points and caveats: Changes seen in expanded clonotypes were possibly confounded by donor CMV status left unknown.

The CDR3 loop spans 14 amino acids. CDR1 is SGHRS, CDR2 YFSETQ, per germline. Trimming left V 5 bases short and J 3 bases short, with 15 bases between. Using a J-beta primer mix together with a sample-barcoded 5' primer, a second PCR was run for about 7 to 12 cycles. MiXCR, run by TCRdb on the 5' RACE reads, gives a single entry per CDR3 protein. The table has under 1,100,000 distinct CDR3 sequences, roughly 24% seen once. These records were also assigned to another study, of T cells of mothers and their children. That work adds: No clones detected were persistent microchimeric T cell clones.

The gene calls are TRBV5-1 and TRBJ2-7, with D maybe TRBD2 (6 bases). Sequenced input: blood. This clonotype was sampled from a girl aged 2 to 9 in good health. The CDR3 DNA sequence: TGCGCCAGCAGAGGCCAGGGAGGTTTCTACGAGCAGTACTTC. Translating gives CASRGQGGFYEQYF.